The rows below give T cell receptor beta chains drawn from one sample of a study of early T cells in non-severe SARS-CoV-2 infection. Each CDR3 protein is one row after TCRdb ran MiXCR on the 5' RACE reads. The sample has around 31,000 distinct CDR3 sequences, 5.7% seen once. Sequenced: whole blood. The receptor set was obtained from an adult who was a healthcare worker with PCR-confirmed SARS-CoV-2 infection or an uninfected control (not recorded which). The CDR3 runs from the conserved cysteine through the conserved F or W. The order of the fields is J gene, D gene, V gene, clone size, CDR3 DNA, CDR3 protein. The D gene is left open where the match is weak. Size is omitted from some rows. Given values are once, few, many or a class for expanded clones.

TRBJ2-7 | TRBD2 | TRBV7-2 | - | TGTGCCAGCAGCCTGCCACCGACTAGCGGGAGGGTGGACTTC | CASSLPPTSGRVDF
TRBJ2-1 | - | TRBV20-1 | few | TGCAGTGCTAGCATCTCTAGCCCACCTGGGAATGAGCAGTTCTTC | CSASISSPPGNEQFF
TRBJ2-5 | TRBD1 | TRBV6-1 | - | TGTGCCAGCCAGGGGGCCGGGGAGACCCAGTACTTC | CASQGAGETQYF
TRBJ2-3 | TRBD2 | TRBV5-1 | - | TGCGCCAGCAGCTTGCGGATGAGCGGGAGCCGTGCAGATACGCAGTATTTT | CASSLRMSGSRADTQYF
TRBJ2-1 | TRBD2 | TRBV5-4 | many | TGTGCCAGCAGCTCCGGGACTAGCGGAGGCTCCTACAATGAGCAGTTCTTC | CASSSGTSGGSYNEQFF
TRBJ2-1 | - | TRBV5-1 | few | TGCGCCAGCAGCTTGGAGGGTCCGCCCCATGAGCAGTTCTTC | CASSLEGPPHEQFF
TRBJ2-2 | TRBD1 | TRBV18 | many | TGTGCCAGCTCACCATCACAGGGGAAGACCGGGGAGCTGTTTTTT | CASSPSQGKTGELFF
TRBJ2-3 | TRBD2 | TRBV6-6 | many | TGTGCCAGCAGTCCTGGGACTAGGCAGTATTTT | CASSPGTRQYF
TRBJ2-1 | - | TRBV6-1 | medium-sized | TGTGCCAGCAGTGAAGTTCCGAGGGATGAGCAGTTCTTC | CASSEVPRDEQFF
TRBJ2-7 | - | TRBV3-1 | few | TGTGCCAGCAGCCAAGACTCCCGATACGAGCAGTACTTC | CASSQDSRYEQYF
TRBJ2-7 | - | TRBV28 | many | TGTGCCAGCAGTTCCCCACCCTACGAGCAGTACTTC | CASSSPPYEQYF
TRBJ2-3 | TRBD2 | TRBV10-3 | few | TGTGCCATCAGTCCCGGGACTAGTAGCACAGATACGCAGTATTTT | CAISPGTSSTDTQYF
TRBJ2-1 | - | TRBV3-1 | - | TGTGCCAGCAGCCAAGATATCTCTAACAATGAGCAGTTCTTC | CASSQDISNNEQFF
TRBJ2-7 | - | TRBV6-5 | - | TGTGCCAACAGCCCTGACGGCGCCTACTACGAGCAGTACTTC | CANSPDGAYYEQYF
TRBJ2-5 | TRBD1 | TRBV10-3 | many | TGTGCCATCAGACTTGACAGGGGAGAGACCCAGTACTTC | CAIRLDRGETQYF
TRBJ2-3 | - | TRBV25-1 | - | TGTGCCAGCAGTGATTCGGGAAGGGCAGATACGCAGTATTTT | CASSDSGRADTQYF
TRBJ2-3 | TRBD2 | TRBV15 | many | TGTGCCACCAGCACCCACCTGAGCGGGAGTACAGATACGCAGTATTTT | CATSTHLSGSTDTQYF
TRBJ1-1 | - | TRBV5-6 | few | TGTGCCAGCAGCTTGGCCGGTGGGACCGGGATGAACACTGAAGCTTTCTTT | CASSLAGGTGMNTEAFF
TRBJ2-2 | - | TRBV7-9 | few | TGTGCCAGCAGCTTATGGACCGGGGAGCTGTTTTTT | CASSLWTGELFF
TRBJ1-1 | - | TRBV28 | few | TGTGCCAGCAGTTTACCCGGGATCACTGAAGCTTTCTTT | CASSLPGITEAFF
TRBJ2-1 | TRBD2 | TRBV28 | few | TGTGCCAGCAGTTCCGGAAGCGGGAGGAACCGCAATGAGCAGTTCTTC | CASSSGSGRNRNEQFF
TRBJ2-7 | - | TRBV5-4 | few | TGTGCCAGCAGCTCCCGGACCGATTCCTACGAGCAGTACTTC | CASSSRTDSYEQYF
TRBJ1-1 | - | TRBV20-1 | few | TGCAGTGCTAGGGCCAACACTGAAGCTTTCTTT | CSARANTEAFF
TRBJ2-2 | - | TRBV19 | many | TGTGCCAGTAACTCCCTACGGGTGAACACCGGGGAGCTGTTTTTT | CASNSLRVNTGELFF
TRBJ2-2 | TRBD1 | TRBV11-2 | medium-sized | TGTGCCAGCAGCTTAGAGTACGGACAGGGGGCCGACGGGGAGCTGTTTTTT | CASSLEYGQGADGELFF
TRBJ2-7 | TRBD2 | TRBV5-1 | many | TGCGCCAGCAGCTCGGGGGGGGCCTACGAGCAGTACTTC | CASSSGGAYEQYF
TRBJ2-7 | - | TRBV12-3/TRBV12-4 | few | TGTGCCAGCAGTTTAACAGGGTCCGAGCAGTACTTC | CASSLTGSEQYF
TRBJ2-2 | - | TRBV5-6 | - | TGTGCCAGCAGCTTTCGGACAGTACCCCGACGGGAGCTGTTTTTT | CASSFRTVPRRELFF
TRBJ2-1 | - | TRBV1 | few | TGCACCAGCAGCCAAGAGCGCCCTCTTAATGAGCAGTTCTTC | CTSSQERPLNEQFF
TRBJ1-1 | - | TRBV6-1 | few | TGTGCCAGCAGTGAAGTCTGGGGGCGCGGGGGAAAAGCTTTCTTT | CASSEVWGRGGKAFF
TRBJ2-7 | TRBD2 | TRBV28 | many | TGTGCCAGCAGTCCGCCCATAGCGGGAGTAGGGGAGCAGTACTTC | CASSPPIAGVGEQYF
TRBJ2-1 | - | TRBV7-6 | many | TGTGCCAGCAGCGCAGGGACTCCCAATGAGCAGTTCTTC | CASSAGTPNEQFF
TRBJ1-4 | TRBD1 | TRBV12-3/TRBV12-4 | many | TGTGCCAGCAGTTTAGTGGCAGGGGGCGTTAATGAAAAACTGTTTTTT | CASSLVAGGVNEKLFF
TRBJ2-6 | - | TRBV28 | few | TGTGCCAGCGGGACGTCGGGTTCCTGGGCCAACGTCCTGACTTTC | CASGTSGSWANVLTF
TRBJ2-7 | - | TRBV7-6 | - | TGTGCCAGCAGCTTAGGTTTGGACAACGAGCAGTACTTC | CASSLGLDNEQYF